The sequence of this T cell receptor (beta chain) was determined in a study of OX40 agonist ivuxolimab in advanced cancers. Study-level background: Three dose-escalation patients had partial responses: one with hepatocellular carcinoma and two with cutaneous melanoma.

The trim removed 2 bases at V and 1 base at J, leaving 9 bases unmatched. Germline V gene sequence: CDR1 LGHNT, CDR2 FRNRAP. The CDR3 runs 18 residues. Worth noting for this clone: The target antigen is unknown.

Findings and limits, study-wide: Blood T cells, both CD4+ and CD8+, expanded clonally by week 6 at 0.1 to 3.0 mg/kg. The investigators did not determine what antigen specificity the expanded peripheral T cells had. Some of the nonresponding patients also showed low levels of normalized T-cell clonal expansion.

Using immunoSEQ multiplex PCR, the repertoire was profiled, and TCRdb retains in-frame clones only, with some absent. This table holds approximately 21,000 clones, 70% to 85% found once. This receptor was identified in an adult with an advanced solid tumor such as melanoma, head and neck, liver or kidney cancer. This chain links TRBV12-5 with TRBJ2-3, with 10 bases matching TRBD2. The input for sequencing was CD4+ or CD8+ T cells sorted from blood, taken in a trial of the OX40 agonist ivuxolimab. The CDR3 region has the DNA TGTGCTAGTGGTTTGTCGACGGGGCTAGCGGGAGGCACAGATACGCAGTATTTT. This gives the protein CASGLSTGLAGGTDTQYF.